This TCR beta chain was captured in a study of OX40 agonist ivuxolimab in advanced cancers. Method: immunoSEQ multiplex PCR; TCRdb's copy keeps in-frame clones and lacks some. The sample lists 7,000 to 9,500 clones; almost 90% were seen once. V lost 7 bases, J lost 0 bases, and 10 bases lay in between. The CDR3 is 15 residues long. CDR1 and CDR2 (germline): SGHAT, FQNNGV. The receptor's source is an adult with an advanced solid tumor such as melanoma, head and neck, liver or kidney cancer. The V call is TRBV11-2, the J call TRBJ2-6; D uncertain. Specimen: CD4+ or CD8+ T cells sorted from blood, collected in a trial of the OX40 agonist ivuxolimab. The CDR3 region has the DNA TGTGCCAGCAACATACAGAGCTCTGGGGCCAACGTCCTGACTTTC. This gives the protein CASNIQSSGANVLTF.